These 30 T cell receptor beta chains were sequenced from one sample in a study of blood T cells in healthy people across ages (dated by TCRdb to between 2014 and 2017). Libraries were constructed by 5' RACE. Reads for this sample came from an Illumina HiSeq 2500. The second PCR ran for about 6 to 12 cycles and used a J-beta primer mix along with a sample-barcoded 5' primer. The raw public reads went through TCRdb reprocessing: fastp at Q25, MiXCR clone calling, in-frame beta chains kept. Rows with a matching CDR3 protein are joined into one entry that keeps the most common DNA and genes. For this sample the table gives about 620,000 distinct CDR3 sequences, of which roughly half were detected only once. Of the sample, roughly 14% is held by the ten largest clones. The material sequenced was blood. Receptors were obtained from a woman older than 75 in good health.

This clonotype was counted at least ten times. This chain links TRBV10-3 with TRBJ2-7, with a tentative D call TRBD2 (6 bases). Trimming shortened V by 0 bases and J by 0 bases, and 12 bases separated the two germline ends. The CDR3 has 16 residues. Per germline, CDR1 ENHRY and CDR2 SYGVKD. CDR3 in amino acids: CAISESAGLSSYEQYF. In DNA, the CDR3 is TGTGCCATCAGTGAGTCGGCGGGGTTGAGCTCCTACGAGCAGTACTTC.

As to this clonotype: At one end the junction does not follow the germline gene, possibly because of a read error. The rearrangement uses TRBV12-3 or TRBV12-4 and TRBJ1-2; a weak D match, TRBD1 (5 bases). The CDR3 runs 14 residues. This chain's CDR3 is CACILAGRPYGYTF. The CDR3 DNA is TGCGCCTGCATCCTCGCGGGGCGCCCTTATGGCTACACCTTC.

This rearrangement joins TRBV5-1 to TRBJ2-5, with TRBD1 identical over 11 bases. Losses at the gene ends were 2 bases for V and 5 bases for J; bases not matched to a gene: 5. Germline-derived CDR1 and CDR2 are SGHRS and YFSETQ. The CDR3 consists of 15 residues. CDR3: CASSLGTGGRETQYF. As DNA, the CDR3 is TGCGCCAGCAGCTTAGGGACAGGGGGACGTGAGACCCAGTACTTC.

Turning to this clonotype: A much larger clone differs by one base, so this may be a read error. The chain joins TRBV2 to TRBJ1-2; TRBD1 might be the D (5 bases). The CDR3 is 16 amino acids. Germline CDR1 reads SNHLY; CDR2 reads FYNNEI. CDR3 residues: CASSGTRKSRGYGYIF. The CDR3 DNA follows: TGTGCCAGCAGTGGAACCAGGAAATCGAGGGGCTATGGCTACATCTTC.

This sequence joins TRBV16 and TRBJ2-7; D is unresolved. Trimming stripped 7 bases from V and 3 bases from J, with 13 bases between. The CDR3 totals 13 residues. Germline values: CDR1 KGHSY, CDR2 FQNENV. The CDR3, as DNA: TGTGCCAGCAACCCGCAGGCAAACTACGAGCAGTACTTC. This gives the protein CASNPQANYEQYF. The complete variable domain, with remaining parts taken from reference TRBV16 and TRBJ2-7, reads GEEVAQTPKHLVRGEGQKAKLYCAPIKGHSYVFWYQQVLKNEFKFLISFQNENVFDETGMPKERFSAKCLPNSPCSLEIQATKLEDSAVYFCASNPQANYEQYFGPGTRLTVT.

This clonotype was counted at least ten times. The chain links TRBV20-1 to TRBJ1-2; D is ambiguous. The CDR3 sequence is 12 residues long. V was clipped by 4 bases and J by 4 bases, with 10 bases between them. Germline V CDR1 and CDR2: DFQATT, SNEGSKA (reference sequence). The DNA of the CDR3 is TGCAGTGCTACAGCCACCTCCTATGGCTACACCTTC. The encoded protein is CSATATSYGYTF.

In regard to this clonotype: A much larger clone sits a single nucleotide away, making a read error possible. This chain links TRBV6-6 with TRBJ1-1, with D perhaps TRBD1 (6 bases). CDR1 MNHNY and CDR2 SVGAGI come from the germline V gene (reference sequence). This CDR3 region has 14 residues. The CDR3, as DNA: TGTGCCAGCAGTTATAAGGGGGTGAGCACTGGAGCTTTCTTT. Translating gives CASSYKGVSTGAFF.

As for this clonotype: A much larger clone differs from this one at a single base, so this may be a read error. This chain links TRBV28 with TRBJ2-7, with D possibly being TRBD2 (5 bases). CDR1 is MDHEN, CDR2 SYDVKM, per germline. The CDR3 contains 15 residues. The germline V and J ends were trimmed by 5 bases and 0 bases, with 14 bases remaining between them. Here the CDR3 reads CASSKGESASYEQYF. CDR3 nucleotides: TGTGCCAGCAGTAAGGGAGAGTCAGCCTCCTACGAGCAGTACTTC.

As to this clonotype: This may arise from a read error, as a much more abundant clone is one base away. The chain has TRBV20-1 and TRBJ2-7; D perhaps matches TRBD1 (5 bases). Trimming shortened V by 2 bases and J by 5 bases, and 16 bases separated the two germline ends. Germline assignment: CDR1 DFQATT and CDR2 SNEGSKA (reference sequence). The CDR3 totals 14 residues. The CDR3 sequence is CSARSIQGADEQYF. CDR3 bases: TGCAGTGCTAGATCGATTCAGGGTGCCGACGAGCAGTACTTC.

This clonotype appeared many times. The chain carries TRBV27 and TRBJ2-7, with TRBD1 matching over 9 bases. This CDR3 has 13 amino acids. The V gene's germline CDR1 is MNHEY and CDR2 SMNVEV (reference sequence). The trim removed 6 bases at V and 6 bases at J, leaving 6 bases unmatched. Here the CDR3 reads CASRRQGGFEQYF. CDR3 nucleotide sequence: TGTGCCAGCAGAAGACAGGGGGGCTTCGAGCAGTACTTC.

About this clonotype itself: The junction departs from the called germline gene at one end, perhaps through a read error. This chain connects TRBV7-9 to TRBJ2-1, with D possibly called TRBD1 or TRBD2 (5 bases each). This CDR3 has 14 residues. Germline loops: CDR1 SEHNR, CDR2 FQNEAQ (reference sequence). In DNA, the CDR3 is TGTGCCGGCAGCTTCCGGGACGCTCACAATGAGCAGTTCTTC. It yields the protein CAGSFRDAHNEQFF. Supplemented by reference TRBV7-9 and TRBJ2-1, the full variable domain reads DTGVSQNPRHKITKRGQNVTFRCDPISEHNRLYWYRQTLGQGPEFLTYFQNEAQLEKSRLLSDRFSAERPKGSFSTLEIQRTEQGDSAMYLCAGSFRDAHNEQFFGPGTRLTVL.

This clonotype was counted at least ten times. This chain uses TRBV6-5 with TRBJ1-4; the D is unclear. The CDR3 is 14 amino acids. Germline V gene sequence: CDR1 MNHEY, CDR2 SVGAGI. Trimming removed 5 bases from V and 3 bases from J, with 10 bases in between. The CDR3 sequence: CASSQAFANEKLFF. DNA of the CDR3: TGTGCCAGCAGTCAGGCGTTCGCTAATGAAAAACTGTTTTTT.

With regard to this clonotype: A much larger clone is a single base away; this may be a read error. CDR3 sequence reads: CASSSGPRETKYF. The CDR3 nucleotides are TGTGCCAGCAGTTCCGGGCCCCGAGAGACCAAGTACTTC. V usage is TRBV28 and J usage is TRBJ2-7; D is undetermined. The V end was cut by 4 bases, the J end by 11 bases, with 18 bases between. This CDR3 has 13 amino acids. Germline loops: CDR1 MDHEN, CDR2 SYDVKM.

This clonotype was seen many times. The chain uses TRBV29-1 and TRBJ1-2, with D possibly TRBD1 on 5 matching bases. Deletions cut 3 bases from V and 4 bases from J, with 12 bases between. The CDR3 covers 13 residues. Germline values: CDR1 SQVTM, CDR2 ANQGSEA. In DNA, the CDR3 is TGCAGCGTTGAGAGGAAGAGGGGCTATGGCTACACCTTC. Translating it yields CSVERKRGYGYTF.

The V and J genes are TRBV4-3 and TRBJ2-3; TRBD2 matches 8 bases. This CDR3 region has 16 residues. V was clipped by 0 bases and J by 3 bases; unmatched bases: 5. Germline CDR1 is LGHNA and CDR2 is YSLEER. The CDR3 sequence: CASSQDPGLGTDTQYF. CDR3 DNA: TGCGCCAGCAGCCAAGATCCGGGACTAGGAACAGATACGCAGTATTTT.

Comments on this clonotype: This may be a read error: a much more frequent sequence differs by one nucleotide. This sequence joins TRBV28 and TRBJ1-6, with 8 nucleotides matching TRBD1. The CDR3 runs to 18 residues. Germline values: CDR1 MDHEN, CDR2 SYDVKM. V was clipped by 2 bases and J by 7 bases; unmatched bases: 13. This CDR3 reads CASSLRPGAGGANSPLHF. CDR3 sequence (DNA): TGTGCCAGCAGTTTACGTCCCGGGGCAGGGGGCGCAAATTCACCCCTCCACTTT.

The chain is built from TRBV4-3 and TRBJ2-1, with 9 bases that match TRBD2. Germline V lookup: CDR1 LGHNA, CDR2 YSLEER. V gave up 1 base and J gave up 3 bases; unmatched junction bases: 4. The CDR3 loop spans 16 amino acids. DNA for the CDR3: TGCGCCAGCAGCCAAGGAGGAGCGGGAGGCTACAATGAGCAGTTCTTC. This gives the protein CASSQGGAGGYNEQFF.

This clonotype was detected many times. The V gene is TRBV3-1, the J gene TRBJ2-5; D unresolved. The length of the CDR3 is 13 residues. Looked up from germline, CDR1 is LGHDT and CDR2 is YNNKEL (reference sequence). V was pared by 3 bases and J by 4 bases, with 9 bases between. As DNA, the CDR3 is TGTGCCAGCAGCCATGACTTCGGAGAGACCCAGTACTTC. Its protein product is CASSHDFGETQYF.

This clonotype has at least ten counts. The CDR3 DNA reads TGTGCCAGCAGCGGGCTACAAGATACGCAGTATTTT. It translates to CASSGLQDTQYF. The chain joins TRBV9 to TRBJ2-3; no reliable D call. The CDR3 spans 12 residues. Germline V gives CDR1 SGDLS, CDR2 YYNGEE. The germline V and J ends were trimmed by 3 bases and 5 bases, with 7 bases remaining between them.

The chain employs TRBV2 and TRBJ2-3; D is undetermined. The CDR3 spans 12 residues. V shed 8 bases and J shed 4 bases, with 10 bases lying between them. CDR1 SNHLY and CDR2 FYNNEI come from the germline V gene. The CDR3 spells CASHEYSDTQYF. The CDR3 DNA follows: TGTGCCAGCCACGAGTATTCAGATACGCAGTATTTT.

The V call is TRBV11-2, the J call TRBJ2-5; the D gene is possibly TRBD1 (6 bases). The DNA end is a closer match to TRBJ2-7, so the J assignment may be wrong. Germline values: CDR1 SGHAT, CDR2 FQNNGV. The CDR3 contains 15 residues. DNA of the CDR3: TGTGCCAGCAGCTTAGTCGGGACACTGCTCTACGAGCAGTACTTC. Protein sequence: CASSLVGTLLYEQYF.

As regards this clonotype: This may arise from a read error, as a much more abundant clone is one base away. The chain couples TRBV7-2 to TRBJ2-3; 8 nucleotides align to TRBD2. This CDR3 is built from 17 residues. V trimming: 5 bases; J trimming: 1 base; junction bases outside the gene matches: 11. Germline values: CDR1 SGHTA, CDR2 FQGNSA. The CDR3 DNA sequence: TGTGCCAGCAGCCCACCAGCGGGAGCTCTCCGCACAGATACGCAGTATTTT. It translates to CASSPPAGALRTDTQYF.

About this clonotype: A much larger clone differs from this one at a single base, so this may be a read error. This chain connects TRBV30 to TRBJ2-1; no firm D call. Germline CDR1 is GTSNPN and CDR2 is SVGIG (reference sequence). The CDR3 is made up of 12 amino acids. The CDR3 spells CARSDPSNEQFF. The CDR3 coding sequence is TGTGCCCGGAGTGACCCGTCCAATGAGCAGTTCTTC.

To note about this clonotype: A much larger clone is a single base away; this may be a read error. In DNA, the CDR3 is TGTGCCAGCAGGTACTCTTACCAAGAGACCCAGTACTTC. It specifies CASRYSYQETQYF. V gene TRBV6-5 combines with J gene TRBJ2-5, with no clear D. CDR1 and CDR2 (germline): MNHEY, SVGAGI. This CDR3 contains 13 residues.

This clonotype was counted a few times. A much larger clone sits a single nucleotide away, making a read error possible. The rearrangement uses TRBV4-1 and TRBJ2-5; no reliable D call. With 1 base removed from V and 0 bases from J, the gap between germline ends came to 3 bases. The germline gives CDR1 MGHRA, CDR2 YSYEKL. This CDR3 spans 13 amino acids. CDR3 DNA: TGCGCCAGCAGCCAAGCCCACCAAGAGACCCAGTACTTC. The encoded protein is CASSQAHQETQYF.

The chain has TRBV10-3 and TRBJ2-3, with D possibly matching TRBD2 (6 bases). V was clipped by 4 bases and J by 6 bases, with 11 bases between them. CDR1 and CDR2 (germline): ENHRY, SYGVKD. The CDR3 totals 13 residues. The CDR3 sequence: CAISVAAFDTQYF. In DNA, the CDR3 is TGTGCCATCAGTGTAGCGGCGTTCGATACGCAGTATTTT.

A few counts support this clonotype. The CDR3: CASFGHANYGYTF. CDR3 coding DNA: TGTGCCAGCTTCGGACATGCTAACTATGGCTACACCTTC. The chain joins TRBV28 to TRBJ1-2; the D gene is possibly TRBD1 (5 bases). This CDR3 is built from 13 residues. Germline lookup yields CDR1 MDHEN and CDR2 SYDVKM. With 8 bases removed from V and 0 bases from J, the gap between germline ends came to 10 bases.

V is TRBV7-9 and J is TRBJ2-3, with 11 bases aligning to TRBD1. The CDR3 spans 16 residues. V gave up 3 bases and J gave up 7 bases; unmatched junction bases: 9. Germline lookup yields CDR1 SEHNR and CDR2 FQNEAQ (reference sequence). CDR3 protein: CASSLNRDRGTNTQYF. As DNA, the CDR3 is TGTGCCAGCAGCTTGAACCGGGACAGGGGGACAAATACGCAGTATTTT.

In this sample, this clonotype turned up once. A much larger clone differs from this one at a single base, so this may be a read error. The rearrangement links TRBV27 to TRBJ2-3; TRBD1 agrees at 9 bases. Germline CDR1 reads MNHEY; CDR2 reads SMNVEV (reference sequence). This CDR3 is built from 15 residues. V shed 4 bases, J shed 5 bases, and the junction held 7 bases outside the gene matches. CDR3: CASSWDRAQGDTQYF. The CDR3 bases are TGTGCCAGCAGTTGGGACAGGGCGCAAGGAGATACGCAGTATTTT.

The chain couples TRBV5-6 to TRBJ1-2; D gene ambiguous. The CDR3 has 12 residues. Germline CDR1 and CDR2: SGHDT and YYEEEE. With 4 bases removed from V and 6 bases from J, the gap between germline ends came to 10 bases. The DNA of the CDR3 is TGTGCCAGCAGCATTCGGACCCATGGCTACACCTTC. This translates into CASSIRTHGYTF.